The 12 T cell receptor beta chains presented below share a single source sample, sequenced in a study of blood T cell repertoires in COVID-19. Assay: immunoSEQ multiplex PCR; the TCRdb copy retains only in-frame clones and omits some. Of 400,000 to 450,000 clones listed, 80% to 95% are singletons. The sequencing sample was made of PBMCs or T cells enriched from blood (not recorded which). These receptors came from a man aged 18 to 29 who had recovered from COVID-19.

V and J are TRBV28 and TRBJ1-1; D not certain. V was trimmed by 1 base and J by 0 bases, leaving 12 bases between them. The germline gives CDR1 MDHEN, CDR2 SYDVKM. The CDR3 is 16 amino acids. The CDR3 sequence: CASSLLGAVMNTEAFF. The CDR3 DNA reads as TGTGCCAGCAGTTTATTAGGAGCGGTGATGAACACTGAAGCTTTCTTT.

This sequence joins TRBV27 and TRBJ2-1; TRBD2 matches at 7 bases. This CDR3 contains 17 residues. The J segment lost 2 bases and the V segment lost 6 bases, leaving 13 bases of the junction unmatched. The V gene's germline CDR1 is MNHEY and CDR2 SMNVEV (reference sequence). Written as DNA, the CDR3 is TGTGCCAGCAGCTACGGACTAGTCGGACGAACCTACAATGAGCAGTTCTTC. Residues: CASSYGLVGRTYNEQFF.

The chain combines TRBV7-8 with TRBJ2-7; no definite D call. CDR1 is SGHVS, CDR2 FQNEAQ, per germline. Deletions cut 7 bases from V and 1 base from J, with 14 bases between. The CDR3 covers 14 residues. CDR3 coding DNA: TGTGCCAGCACTTCCTTGGAGTCGTCCTACGAGCAGTACTTC. Translation gives CASTSLESSYEQYF. Drawing the rest from reference TRBV7-8 and TRBJ2-7, the complete variable domain is GAGVSQSPRYKVAKRGQDVALRCDPISGHVSLFWYQQALGQGPEFLTYFQNEAQLDKSGLPSDRFFAERPEGSVSTLKIQRTQQEDSAVYLCASTSLESSYEQYFGPGTRLTVT.

Note on this clone: This CDR3 is also generated by other DNA sequences in the sample. The chain is built from TRBV13 and TRBJ1-3; D not certain. This CDR3 region has 14 residues. Germline V CDR1 and CDR2: PRHDT, FYEKMQ (reference sequence). Trimming took 0 bases from V and 4 from J, leaving 7 bases between them. CDR3 DNA: TGTGCCAGCAGCTTAGGGGCCGGGGGAAACACCATATATTTT. This encodes CASSLGAGGNTIYF.

This sequence joins TRBV5-1 and TRBJ2-1; tentative D call: TRBD1 (5 bases). CDR1 is SGHRS, CDR2 YFSETQ, per germline. The CDR3 spans 14 residues. V lost 4 bases, J lost 6 bases, and 14 bases lay in between. DNA of the CDR3: TGCGCCAGCAGCCCATCCGGAAGGGGCAATGAGCAGTTCTTC. Protein sequence: CASSPSGRGNEQFF.

The chain links TRBV18 to TRBJ2-7; TRBD1 aligns across 9 bases. CDR3 length: 14 residues. Per the germline V gene, CDR1 is KGHSH and CDR2 is LQKENI. V was pared by 6 bases and J by 6 bases, with 9 bases of the junction left unmatched. CDR3 nucleotides: TGTGCCAGCTCGATCGGGACAGGGTCCGTCGAGCAGTACTTC. Translation gives CASSIGTGSVEQYF.

The rearrangement joins TRBV6-4 to TRBJ2-3, with a tentative D call TRBD1 (6 bases). Per the germline V gene, CDR1 is MRHNA and CDR2 is SNTAGT. The CDR3 consists of 15 residues. V lost 2 bases and J 1 base, leaving 10 bases between the germline ends. CDR3: CASSDPRQGTDTQYF. The CDR3 DNA follows: TGTGCCAGCAGTGACCCGAGACAGGGCACAGATACGCAGTATTTT.

The chain combines TRBV5-1 with TRBJ1-1, with D perhaps TRBD1 (6 bases). Germline CDR1 SGHRS, CDR2 YFSETQ. This CDR3 region has 15 residues. V dropped 2 bases and J dropped 1 base, with 12 bases sitting between them. This CDR3 is CASSLQGQANTEAFF. CDR3 coding DNA: TGCGCCAGCAGCTTACAGGGACAAGCGAACACTGAAGCTTTCTTT.

The V gene is TRBV5-1, the J gene TRBJ1-4, with TRBD1 as a possible D gene (5 bases). This CDR3 contains 14 residues. Germline loops: CDR1 SGHRS, CDR2 YFSETQ. With 2 bases removed from V and 4 bases from J, the gap between germline ends came to 9 bases. CDR3 sequence reads: CASSLSGNNEKLFF. The CDR3 DNA reads TGCGCCAGCAGCTTATCAGGGAATAATGAAAAACTGTTTTTT.

This chain links TRBV19 with TRBJ1-2, with D unclear. Trimming took off 4 bases at V and 4 bases at J, with 10 bases between the two ends. CDR3 length equals 13 residues. Germline V gene lookup returns CDR1 LNHDA and CDR2 SQIVND (reference sequence). The CDR3 spells CASSRAQTYGYTF. CDR3 bases: TGTGCCAGTAGTAGGGCACAGACCTATGGCTACACCTTC.

V usage is TRBV28 and J usage is TRBJ1-2; 9 bases line up with TRBD1. The CDR3 runs 14 residues. The J segment lost 5 bases and the V segment lost 4 bases, leaving 5 bases of the junction unmatched. CDR1 is MDHEN and CDR2 is SYDVKM in the germline V gene. The CDR3 loop is CASSSGTGRYGYTF. CDR3 DNA sequence: TGTGCCAGCAGTTCCGGGACAGGGAGATATGGCTACACCTTC.

The V and J genes are TRBV11-3 and TRBJ1-3; possibly TRBD1 for D (5 bases). Germline lookup yields CDR1 SGHNT and CDR2 YENEEA. V lost 6 bases and J lost 0, with 15 bases in between. This CDR3 has 16 residues. CDR3 amino acids: CASRGRQIDSGNTIYF. DNA for the CDR3: TGTGCCAGCAGAGGTAGACAGATCGACTCTGGAAACACCATATATTTT.